The 10 T cell receptor beta chains listed next were all sequenced from one sample in a study of T-cell reconstitution after alpha-beta-depleted transplantation in children. Preparing the TCRbeta library involved the use of unique molecular identifiers. TCRdb re-analysed the PCR reads in MiXCR, keeping a single row per CDR3 protein. The sample records hundreds of thousands of distinct CDR3 sequences, around 13% being singletons. This sample comprised PBMCs, obtained before TCRalphabeta/CD19-depleted stem cell transplant. The receptor source for this set is a girl aged 2 to 9 with congenital amegakaryocytic thrombocytopenia, due to receive a stem cell transplant.

At least ten counts were recorded for this clonotype. The chain employs TRBV5-1 and TRBJ2-3; D uncertain. The germline V gene has CDR1 SGHRS and CDR2 YFSETQ. Trimming took off 0 bases at V and 0 bases at J, with 2 bases between the two ends. CDR3 size: 13 residues. CDR3 coding DNA: TGCGCCAGCAGCTTGGCTAGCACAGATACGCAGTATTTT. This sequence encodes CASSLASTDTQYF.

This clonotype was seen at least ten times. This chain joins TRBV7-2 and TRBJ2-1; 12 nucleotides line up with TRBD1. Trimming cost V 2 bases and J 12 bases; bases outside gene matches: 11. This CDR3 contains 16 residues. Germline assignment: CDR1 SGHTA and CDR2 FQGNSA. CDR3 sequence: CASSLSWDRGRQGQFF. The CDR3 DNA follows: TGTGCCAGCAGCTTATCCTGGGACAGGGGGCGACAAGGGCAGTTCTTC.

DNA of the CDR3: TGTGCCAGCAGACCTTTAGCGGGAGCGGGAGATACGCAGTATTTT. Amino acids: CASRPLAGAGDTQYF. The rearrangement links TRBV7-9 to TRBJ2-3; TRBD2 aligns across 9 bases. This CDR3 comprises 15 residues. The ends lost 6 bases at V and 5 bases at J; junction bases unmatched: 9. Germline V gene lookup returns CDR1 SEHNR and CDR2 FQNEAQ (reference sequence).

This clonotype was counted at least ten times. V is TRBV7-2 and J is TRBJ1-6; D gene uncertain. Germline V gene sequence: CDR1 SGHTA, CDR2 FQGNSA. The CDR3 has 14 residues. V dropped 5 bases and J dropped 3 bases, with 8 bases sitting between them. CDR3 in DNA: TGTGCCAGCAGCAAGGACGGCTATAATTCACCCCTCCACTTT. Translating it yields CASSKDGYNSPLHF.

This clonotype was picked up many times. The rearrangement joins TRBV20-1 to TRBJ2-7; D is ambiguous. This CDR3 has 13 residues. The V gene's germline CDR1 is DFQATT and CDR2 SNEGSKA (reference sequence). V gave up 0 bases and J gave up 3 bases, with 9 bases separating them. For the CDR3, the DNA is TGCAGTGCTAGAGATGTGGCGCTCTACGAGCAGTACTTC. This sequence encodes CSARDVALYEQYF.

This chain joins TRBV27 and TRBJ2-7, with D possibly called TRBD1 or TRBD2 (5 bases each). The V end lost 10 bases, the J end lost 2 bases, and 12 bases lay between the germline ends. The CDR3 totals 12 residues. CDR1 is MNHEY, CDR2 SMNVEV, per germline (reference sequence). The CDR3 DNA is TGTGCCAAAGAGAGGGGTACCTACGAGCAGTACTTC. It yields the protein CAKERGTYEQYF.

This clonotype has at least ten counts. This chain joins TRBV5-1 and TRBJ2-1; the D gene could be TRBD1 or TRBD2 (5 bases each). CDR1 and CDR2 (germline): SGHRS, YFSETQ. Trimming removed 0 bases from V and 9 bases from J, with 19 bases in between. The CDR3 is made up of 16 amino acids. CDR3 DNA: TGCGCCAGCAGCTTGGTAGGGGAGTTCAGTTTCGGTGAGCAGTTCTTC. It translates to CASSLVGEFSFGEQFF.

The rearrangement joins TRBV18 to TRBJ2-2; D might be TRBD2 (5 bases). Germline loops: CDR1 KGHSH, CDR2 LQKENI. V was shortened by 1 base and J by 1 base, with 13 bases between the two germline ends. This CDR3 contains 17 residues. CDR3 bases: TGTGCCAGCTCACCACGGCGGGCCGAGAGGAACACCGGGGAGCTGTTTTTT. Amino acids: CASSPRRAERNTGELFF. Full variable domain (outside the CDR3, taken from reference TRBV18 and TRBJ2-2): NAGVMQNPRHLVRRRGQEARLRCSPMKGHSHVYWYRQLPEEGLKFMVYLQKENIIDESGMPKERFSAEFPKEGPSILRIQQVVRGDSAAYFCASSPRRAERNTGELFFGEGSRLTVL.

The sample holds many counts of this clonotype. V gene TRBV3-1 combines with J gene TRBJ2-4; the match to TRBD2 covers 8 bases. The CDR3 extends over 15 amino acids. V lost 5 bases to trimming and J lost 6 bases; unmatched junction nucleotides: 9. The germline V gene encodes CDR1 LGHDT and CDR2 YNNKEL (reference sequence). CDR3 region: CASSFGFTSGNIQYF. The CDR3 nucleotides read TGTGCCAGCAGCTTCGGTTTTACTAGCGGAAACATTCAGTACTTC.

The V and J genes are TRBV29-1 and TRBJ2-1; TRBD1 or TRBD2 may be the D gene (5 bases each). Trimming stripped 3 bases from V and 6 bases from J, with 12 bases between. The CDR3 is 13 amino acids. Germline V gene data show CDR1 as SQVTM and CDR2 as ANQGSEA. CDR3: CSVDARGPNEQFF. In nucleotides, the CDR3 is TGCAGCGTTGATGCCCGGGGCCCCAATGAGCAGTTCTTC.